This passage covers 13 T cell receptor beta chains from one sample sequenced in a study of a mutant IDH1 vaccine in newly diagnosed glioma. Sequencing used immunoSEQ multiplex PCR; TCRdb keeps in-frame clones, though not all of them. Counted here are about 65,000 clones, 80% to 90% occurring once; the ten biggest clones make up 4%. These receptors have no known antigen. The time point was: week 23, last vaccination. A single vaccine dose contained 300 ug of mutant IDH1 20-mer peptide, and topical imiquimod was used with it. The sample here was PBMCs, taken from a glioma patient whose treatment included an IDH1 peptide vaccine. These receptors were collected from a man between 25 and 39 years old with glioma.

The rearrangement links TRBV4-2 to TRBJ1-5; tentative D call: TRBD1 (5 bases). Trimming pared 0 bases from V and 7 bases from J, leaving 22 bases between. Germline V gene lookup returns CDR1 LGHNA and CDR2 YNFKEQ. The CDR3 loop spans 18 amino acids. DNA of the CDR3: TGTGCCAGCAGCCAAGAGGATCGGGGCTTTCGTCGGATACAGCCCCAGCATTTT. Translation gives CASSQEDRGFRRIQPQHF.

The chain employs TRBV5-1 and TRBJ2-5; 9 bases agree with TRBD2. V lost 4 bases, J lost 2 bases, and 15 bases stayed unmatched. The CDR3 is 18 amino acids. Germline V gene lookup returns CDR1 SGHRS and CDR2 YFSETQ. This CDR3 is CASSHGSVAGDLQETQYF. In nucleotides, the CDR3 is TGCGCCAGCAGCCACGGGTCGGTAGCGGGGGACCTTCAAGAGACCCAGTACTTC.

This clone was detected only once. Here the CDR3 DNA reads TGTGCCAGCAGCGCGTACTGGGGTATACACCGTGTTTTGTTTTTT. Translated, it gives CASSAYWGIHRVLFF. The chain carries TRBV5-8 and TRBJ2-2; D remains ambiguous. The CDR3 sequence is 15 residues long. Germline V CDR1 and CDR2: SGHTS, YDEGEE. Trimming took 4 bases from V and 15 from J, leaving 25 bases between them. Looking up the rest from reference TRBV5-8 and TRBJ2-2 gives the full variable domain: EAGVTQSPTHLIKTRGQQATLRCSPISGHTSVYWYQQALGLGLQFLLWYDEGEERNRGNFPPRFSGRQFPNYSSELNVNALELEDSALYLCASSAYWGIHRVLFFGEGSRLTVL.

The rearrangement uses TRBV15 and TRBJ2-6; the D is unclear. Germline-derived CDR1 and CDR2 are LNHNV and YYDKDF (reference sequence). V was trimmed by 2 bases and J by 2 bases, leaving 13 bases between them. The CDR3 totals 17 residues. The CDR3 region has the DNA TGTGCCACCAGCAGAACACGTTTAGCTGCTGGGGCCAACGTCCTGACTTTC. Amino acid sequence: CATSRTRLAAGANVLTF.

This chain joins TRBV2 and TRBJ2-2; TRBD1 is a possible D gene (5 bases). The germline V and J ends were trimmed by 8 bases and 6 bases, with 10 bases remaining between them. The CDR3 spans 12 residues. Germline CDR1 and CDR2: SNHLY and FYNNEI. CDR3 nucleotide sequence: TGTGCCAGCCATCAACAGGCCGGGGAGCTGTTTTTT. It encodes CASHQQAGELFF.

This clone was seen only once. The chain recombines TRBV7-9 with TRBJ1-2, with 7 nucleotides matching TRBD1. This CDR3 has 17 residues. Germline-derived CDR1 and CDR2 are SEHNR and FQNEAQ (reference sequence). The V segment lost 4 bases and the J segment 2 bases; nucleotides outside the gene matches: 13. CDR3 residues: CASSSLYSTGPNYGYTF. The CDR3 DNA reads as TGTGCCAGCAGCTCCCTATACTCGACAGGGCCGAACTATGGCTACACCTTC. Supplemented by reference TRBV7-9 and TRBJ1-2, the full variable domain reads DTGVSQNPRHKITKRGQNVTFRCDPISEHNRLYWYRQTLGQGPEFLTYFQNEAQLEKSRLLSDRFSAERPKGSFSTLEIQRTEQGDSAMYLCASSSLYSTGPNYGYTFGSGTRLTVV.

The V gene is TRBV10-3, the J gene TRBJ1-1; no reliable D call. V lost 4 bases to trimming and J lost 6 bases, with 18 bases between them. This CDR3 contains 15 residues. Germline values: CDR1 ENHRY, CDR2 SYGVKD. This CDR3 reads CAISGGSLQTPEAFF. The CDR3 DNA reads TGTGCCATCAGTGGGGGAAGCCTACAGACGCCTGAAGCTTTCTTT.

The chain uses TRBV7-9 and TRBJ1-1; D gene uncertain. In germline, CDR1 is SEHNR, CDR2 FQNEAQ (reference sequence). Trimming removed 7 bases from V and 4 bases from J, with 13 bases in between. This CDR3 region has 13 residues. CDR3 region: CASNTPTTTEAFF. In nucleotides, the CDR3 is TGTGCCAGCAACACACCCACTACCACTGAAGCTTTCTTT. The full variable domain, completed using reference TRBV7-9 and TRBJ1-1, is DTGVSQNPRHKITKRGQNVTFRCDPISEHNRLYWYRQTLGQGPEFLTYFQNEAQLEKSRLLSDRFSAERPKGSFSTLEIQRTEQGDSAMYLCASNTPTTTEAFFGQGTRLTVV.

This chain uses TRBV6-1 with TRBJ1-1; D remains unclear. Germline V gives CDR1 MNHNS, CDR2 SASEGT. Trimming stripped 8 bases from V and 2 bases from J, with 9 bases between. The CDR3 has 12 residues. The DNA for the CDR3 is TGTGCCAGCGGGTCATCAAACACTGAAGCTTTCTTT. Amino acid sequence: CASGSSNTEAFF.

The CDR3 bases are TGCAGCGTTCCCTACCAGTATGGCTACACCTTC. This sequence encodes CSVPYQYGYTF. The V call is TRBV29-1, the J call TRBJ1-2; no reliable D call. The V end lost 5 bases, the J end lost 5 bases, and 9 bases lay between the germline ends. The CDR3 has 11 amino acids. CDR1 and CDR2 from the germline V gene are SQVTM and ANQGSEA.

The V and J genes are TRBV19 and TRBJ1-5; D is unclear. Between the trimmed V and J ends, which lost 3 bases and 4 bases, there was a span of 13 bases. Germline values: CDR1 LNHDA, CDR2 SQIVND (reference sequence). The CDR3 loop spans 15 amino acids. The CDR3: CASSMFGESNQPQHF. The CDR3 DNA sequence: TGTGCCAGTAGTATGTTCGGGGAATCTAATCAGCCCCAGCATTTT.

The J gene is TRBJ2-2, the V gene TRBV6-1, with a possible D match to TRBD1 (6 bases). Looked up from germline, CDR1 is MNHNS and CDR2 is SASEGT. Trimming pared 0 bases from V and 7 bases from J, leaving 15 bases between. The CDR3 runs 16 residues. The CDR3 spells CASSEASWTAIGELFF. The CDR3, as DNA: TGTGCCAGCAGTGAAGCGTCGTGGACAGCAATCGGGGAGCTGTTTTTT.

This clone occurred once. The chain has TRBV6-6 and TRBJ2-3, with 9 bases aligning to TRBD2. After removal of 2 bases from V and 2 bases from J, the junction contained 5 bases not matched to a gene. Per germline, CDR1 MNHNY and CDR2 SVGAGI (reference sequence). The CDR3 has 16 amino acids. CDR3 DNA sequence: TGTGCCAGCAGTTACGAGCGGGGGGACCACACAGATACGCAGTATTTT. Its protein product is CASSYERGDHTDTQYF.